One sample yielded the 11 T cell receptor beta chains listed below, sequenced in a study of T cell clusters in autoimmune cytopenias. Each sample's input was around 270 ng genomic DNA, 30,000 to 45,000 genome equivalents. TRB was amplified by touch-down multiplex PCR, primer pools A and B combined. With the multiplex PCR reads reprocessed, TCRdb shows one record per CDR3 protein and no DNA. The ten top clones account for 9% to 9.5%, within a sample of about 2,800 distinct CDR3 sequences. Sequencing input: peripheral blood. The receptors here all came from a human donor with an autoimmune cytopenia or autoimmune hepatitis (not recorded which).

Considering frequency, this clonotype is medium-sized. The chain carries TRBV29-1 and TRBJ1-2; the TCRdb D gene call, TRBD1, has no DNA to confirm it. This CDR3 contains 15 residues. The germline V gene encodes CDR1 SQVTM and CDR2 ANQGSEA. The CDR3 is CSVESKQGAAGGYTF.

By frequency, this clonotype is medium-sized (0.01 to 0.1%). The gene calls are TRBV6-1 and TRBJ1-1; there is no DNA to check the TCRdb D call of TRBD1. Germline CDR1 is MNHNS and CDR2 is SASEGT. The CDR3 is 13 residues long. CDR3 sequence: CASRGGGWTEAFF.

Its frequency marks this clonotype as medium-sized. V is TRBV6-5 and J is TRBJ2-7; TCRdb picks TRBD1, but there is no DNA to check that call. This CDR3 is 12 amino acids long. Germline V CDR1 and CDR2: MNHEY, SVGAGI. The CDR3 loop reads CASTPGQGKQYF.

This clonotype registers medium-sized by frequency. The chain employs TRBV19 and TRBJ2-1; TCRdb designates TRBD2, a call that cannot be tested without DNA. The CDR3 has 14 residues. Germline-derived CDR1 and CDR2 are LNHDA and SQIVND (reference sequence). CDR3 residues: CASSSVSGRGEQFF.

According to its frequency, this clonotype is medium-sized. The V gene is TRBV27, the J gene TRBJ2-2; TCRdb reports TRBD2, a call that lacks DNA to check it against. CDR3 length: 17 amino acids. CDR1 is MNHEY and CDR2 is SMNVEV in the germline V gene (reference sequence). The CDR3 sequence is CASSGSAGGVLVGELFF.

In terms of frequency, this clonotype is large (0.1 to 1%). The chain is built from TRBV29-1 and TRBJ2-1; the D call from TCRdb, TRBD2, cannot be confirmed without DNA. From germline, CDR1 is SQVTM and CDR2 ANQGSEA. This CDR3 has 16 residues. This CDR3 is CSVTHSGLAGGLDQFF.

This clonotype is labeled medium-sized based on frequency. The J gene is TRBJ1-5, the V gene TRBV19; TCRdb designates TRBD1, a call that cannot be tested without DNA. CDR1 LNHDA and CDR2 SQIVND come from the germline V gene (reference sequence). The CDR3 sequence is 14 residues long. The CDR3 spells CASSIGRASQPQHF.

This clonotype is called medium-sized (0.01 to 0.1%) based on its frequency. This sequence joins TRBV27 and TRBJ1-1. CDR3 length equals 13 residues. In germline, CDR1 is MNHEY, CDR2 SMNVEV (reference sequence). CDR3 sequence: CASSFGEGTEAFF.

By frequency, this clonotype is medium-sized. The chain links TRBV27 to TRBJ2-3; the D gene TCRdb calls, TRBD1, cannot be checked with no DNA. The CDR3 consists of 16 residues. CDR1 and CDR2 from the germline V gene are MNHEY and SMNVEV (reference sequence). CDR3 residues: CEGGAPRPTSTDTQYF.

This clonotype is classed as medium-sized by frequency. CDR3 amino acids: CASSWDGKEQYF. The V call is TRBV12-3 or TRBV12-4, the J call TRBJ2-7; as DNA is missing, the TRBD1 call by TCRdb cannot be tested. The CDR3 is made up of 12 amino acids.

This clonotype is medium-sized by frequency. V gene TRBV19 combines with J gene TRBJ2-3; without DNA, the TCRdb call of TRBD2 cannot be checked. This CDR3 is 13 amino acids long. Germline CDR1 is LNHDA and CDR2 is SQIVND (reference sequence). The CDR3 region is CAGGGSGLDTQYF.